This T cell receptor (beta chain) is from a study of shared clonotypes between healthy human individuals. Method: immunoSEQ multiplex PCR; TCRdb's copy keeps in-frame clones and lacks some. The table lists 2.3 million or so clones, approximately 93% of them singletons. Germline V lookup: CDR1 MGHDK, CDR2 SYGVNS. The V end was cut by 2 bases, the J end by 7 bases, with 15 bases between. The CDR3 has 15 residues. The chain has TRBV25-1 and TRBJ1-5; maybe TRBD1 (6 bases). The receptor comes from a man aged 18-30 years in good health. Some clones in this sample may be carry-over from other donors' samples. Sequencing used naive CD4+ T cells from PBMCs. The subset is: CD45RA+ positively selected. CDR3 coding DNA: TGTGCCAGCAGTGAAAACAGGGATTCGAGACAGCCCCAGCATTTT. Translating it yields CASSENRDSRQPQHF.